This T cell receptor (beta chain) was identified in a study of CD8 T cells in ankylosing spondylitis. Trimming shortened V by 4 bases and J by 5 bases, and 11 bases separated the two germline ends. Looked up from germline, CDR1 is SGHAT and CDR2 is FQNNGV. The length of the CDR3 is 13 residues. A few counts support this clonotype. Its specificity is unknown. Molecular-barcoded quantitative 5'-RACE produced these TCR beta libraries. TCRdb called the 5' RACE reads again in MiXCR, with one record for every CDR3 protein. The profile shows approximately 400,000 distinct CDR3 sequences, 26% of them singletons. Study findings and constraints: A motif of roughly eight highly homologous TCR beta variants was seen as apparently characteristic of ankylosing spondylitis blood.

The sequenced sample was blood, either unsorted or a sorted T cell fraction (not recorded which). The V call is TRBV11-2, the J call TRBJ1-1; D remains ambiguous. The sequence came from a male donor with ankylosing spondylitis. The CDR3 nucleotides read TGTGCCAGCAGCTCAGATTTCGGGACTGAAGCTTTCTTT. This sequence encodes CASSSDFGTEAFF.